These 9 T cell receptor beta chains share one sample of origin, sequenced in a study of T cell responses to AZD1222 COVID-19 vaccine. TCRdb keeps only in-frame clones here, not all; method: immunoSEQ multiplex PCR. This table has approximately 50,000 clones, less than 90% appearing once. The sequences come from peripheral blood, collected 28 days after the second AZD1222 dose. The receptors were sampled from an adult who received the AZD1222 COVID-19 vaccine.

This CDR3 is CASGRSSYEQYF. DNA for the CDR3: TGTGCCAGCGGGCGGAGCTCCTACGAGCAGTACTTC. This chain links TRBV12-3 or TRBV12-4 with TRBJ2-7; D is uncertain. Trimming removed 8 bases at V and 0 bases at J, with 8 bases between. The CDR3 length is 12 residues.

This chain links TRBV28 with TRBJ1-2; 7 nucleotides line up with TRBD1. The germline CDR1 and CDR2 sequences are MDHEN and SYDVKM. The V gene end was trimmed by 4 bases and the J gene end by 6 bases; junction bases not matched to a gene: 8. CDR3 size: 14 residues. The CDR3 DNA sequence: TGTGCCAGCAGTTCAACCCCGACAGGGAATGGCTACACCTTC. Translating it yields CASSSTPTGNGYTF.

CDR3 amino acids: CASSPNPAWGGTEAFF. CDR3 sequence (DNA): TGTGCCAGCAGCCCTAATCCGGCGTGGGGCGGCACTGAAGCTTTCTTT. The chain recombines TRBV5-4 with TRBJ1-1; weak D call: TRBD1 (5 bases). V dropped 4 bases and J dropped 4 bases, with 20 bases sitting between them. The germline CDR1 and CDR2 sequences are SGHNT and YYREEE (reference sequence). The CDR3 runs 16 residues.

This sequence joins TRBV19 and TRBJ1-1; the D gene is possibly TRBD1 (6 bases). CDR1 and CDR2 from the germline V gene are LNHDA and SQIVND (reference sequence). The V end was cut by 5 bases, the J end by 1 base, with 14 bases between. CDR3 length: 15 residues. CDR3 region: CASSPIEGGNTEAFF. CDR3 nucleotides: TGTGCCAGTAGTCCTATCGAGGGGGGGAACACTGAAGCTTTCTTT.

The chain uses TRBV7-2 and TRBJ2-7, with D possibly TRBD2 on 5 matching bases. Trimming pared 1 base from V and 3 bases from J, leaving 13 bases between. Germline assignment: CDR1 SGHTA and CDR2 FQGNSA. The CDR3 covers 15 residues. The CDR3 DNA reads TGTGCCAGCAGCTTAGGCGGGCGCAGCCTCTACGAGCAGTACTTC. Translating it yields CASSLGGRSLYEQYF.

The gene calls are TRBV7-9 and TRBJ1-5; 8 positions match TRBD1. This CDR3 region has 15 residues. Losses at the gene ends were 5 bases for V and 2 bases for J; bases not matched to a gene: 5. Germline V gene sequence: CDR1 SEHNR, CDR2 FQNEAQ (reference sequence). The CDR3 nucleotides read TGTGCCAGCAGCATTACAGGGGGTGGCAATCAGCCCCAGCATTTT. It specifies CASSITGGGNQPQHF.

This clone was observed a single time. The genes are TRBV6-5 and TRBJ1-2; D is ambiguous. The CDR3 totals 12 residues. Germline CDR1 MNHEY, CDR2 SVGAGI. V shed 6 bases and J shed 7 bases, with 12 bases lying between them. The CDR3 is CASSSTQSGYTF. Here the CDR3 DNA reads TGTGCCAGCAGCAGTACACAGAGTGGCTACACCTTC.

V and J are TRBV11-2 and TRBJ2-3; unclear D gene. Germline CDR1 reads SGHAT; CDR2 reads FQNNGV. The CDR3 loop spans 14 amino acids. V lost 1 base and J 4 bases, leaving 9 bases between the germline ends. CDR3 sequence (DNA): TGTGCCAGCAGCTTAGCCCCCTCGGCAGATACGCAGTATTTT. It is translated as CASSLAPSADTQYF.

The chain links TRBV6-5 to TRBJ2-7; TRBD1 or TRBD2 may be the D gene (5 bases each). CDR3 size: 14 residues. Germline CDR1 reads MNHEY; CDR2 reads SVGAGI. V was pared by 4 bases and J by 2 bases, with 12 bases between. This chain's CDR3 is CASSSGTAAYEQYF. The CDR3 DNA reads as TGTGCCAGCAGTTCCGGGACGGCAGCCTACGAGCAGTACTTC.